This TCR beta chain was identified in a study of blood T cell repertoires in COVID-19. Overall study: Whether acute or convalescent, the COVID-19 samples came from the United States, Italy and Spain. Sources were T cells, B-cell-depleted T cells, or PBMCs; the material itself was cDNA or gDNA.

CDR1 and CDR2 (germline): LGHDT, YNNKEL (reference sequence). The V end was cut by 4 bases, the J end by 3 bases, with 13 bases between. This CDR3 comprises 15 residues. Profiling relied on immunoSEQ multiplex PCR, and the TCRdb table lists in-frame clones only, not all of them. The data show around 180,000 clones, roughly 91% seen once. V is TRBV3-1 (or the pseudogene TRBV3-2) and J is TRBJ2-1; perhaps TRBD1 as D (5 bases). Sample: peripheral blood. This TCR was recovered from a human donor in a cohort sampled during active COVID-19. The CDR3 spells CASSLSTVHYNEQFF. The CDR3 DNA reads as TGTGCCAGCAGCCTCTCGACAGTCCACTACAATGAGCAGTTCTTC.